Below, 32 T cell receptor beta chains from the same sample are listed, as sequenced in a study of T cell changes during pregnancy in multiple sclerosis. The table came from immunoSEQ multiplex PCR; TCRdb's copy has only in-frame clones and leaves some out. The sample consists of about 50,000 clones, around 93% of them appearing once. This specimen consisted of CD8+ T cells from peripheral blood mononuclear cells, obtained after pregnancy. Receptors originate from a female donor with multiple sclerosis, enrolled in a pregnancy study.

The rearrangement joins TRBV2 to TRBJ2-1; 8 bases map to TRBD2. There are 16 residues in the CDR3. With V trimmed by 2 bases and J by 9 bases, 12 bases remained unmatched. Germline-derived CDR1 and CDR2 are SNHLY and FYNNEI. The CDR3 loop reads CASSESIRGGPPEQFF. The CDR3 region has the DNA TGTGCCAGCAGTGAAAGTATTCGGGGGGGCCCCCCTGAGCAGTTCTTC.

J is TRBJ2-5 and V is TRBV10-1, with 7 nucleotides matching TRBD2. The trim removed 6 bases at V and 3 bases at J, leaving 10 bases unmatched. CDR1 and CDR2 (germline): WNHNN, SYGVQD (reference sequence). CDR3 length: 15 amino acids. CDR3 residues: CASRGPGLVEETQYF. CDR3 nucleotides: TGCGCCAGCAGGGGGCCAGGACTAGTAGAAGAGACCCAGTACTTC.

This clone was picked up one time. The chain joins TRBV9 to TRBJ2-2; 9 bases are shared with TRBD2. The germline gives CDR1 SGDLS, CDR2 YYNGEE. J lost 4 bases, V lost 4 bases, and 8 bases had no gene match. The CDR3 consists of 16 residues. The CDR3 nucleotides read TGTGCCAGCAGCCCTCCGGGACTAGCTTTCACCGGGGAGCTGTTTTTT. The encoded protein is CASSPPGLAFTGELFF.

CDR3 loop: CASRKYYEGNQPQHF. Here the CDR3 DNA reads TGTGCCAGCAGAAAATATTATGAGGGCAATCAGCCCCAGCATTTT. The chain combines TRBV27 with TRBJ1-5, with D uncertain. The CDR3 is 15 residues long. The V end was cut by 6 bases, the J end by 2 bases, with 14 bases between. Germline CDR1 MNHEY, CDR2 SMNVEV (reference sequence).

V is TRBV7-3 and J is TRBJ2-7; TRBD1 is a possible D gene (6 bases). Germline CDR1 is SGHTA and CDR2 is FQGTGA. This CDR3 is 14 amino acids long. V shed 7 bases and J shed 3 bases, with 16 bases lying between them. This CDR3 is CASKDPGAIYEQYF. The CDR3 DNA reads as TGTGCCAGCAAGGACCCAGGGGCCATCTACGAGCAGTACTTC.

This clone showed up just a few times. The J gene is TRBJ1-2, the V gene TRBV9, with D tentatively TRBD1 (5 bases). The germline V gene encodes CDR1 SGDLS and CDR2 YYNGEE. V was clipped by 0 bases and J by 8 bases, with 20 bases between them. The CDR3 is 16 amino acids. CDR3 sequence reads: CASSVDRGGKGGGYTF. In DNA, the CDR3 is TGTGCCAGCAGCGTAGATCGGGGCGGGAAGGGTGGCGGCTACACCTTC.

The CDR3 is CASSYSGESPYNEQFF. Here the CDR3 DNA reads TGTGCCAGCAGTTACTCTGGGGAGTCTCCCTACAATGAGCAGTTCTTC. The V gene is TRBV6-5, the J gene TRBJ2-1; D is perhaps TRBD2 (5 bases). The germline CDR1 and CDR2 sequences are MNHEY and SVGAGI. V lost 0 bases and J 2 bases, leaving 11 bases between the germline ends. This CDR3 comprises 16 residues.

The count of this clone is one. The CDR3 spells CASSYNTPGYYEQYF. CDR3 sequence (DNA): TGTGCCAGCAGTTATAACACGCCGGGGTACTACGAGCAGTACTTC. The chain combines TRBV6-6 with TRBJ2-7; the D gene is possibly TRBD2 (5 bases). Germline lookup yields CDR1 MNHNY and CDR2 SVGAGI (reference sequence). This CDR3 has 15 amino acids. Trimming shortened V by 3 bases and J by 3 bases, and 15 bases separated the two germline ends.

This clone is medium-sized in the sample. The chain uses TRBV4-1 and TRBJ1-1; TRBD1 aligns across 8 bases. V gave up 6 bases and J gave up 4 bases; unmatched junction bases: 7. Looked up from germline, CDR1 is MGHRA and CDR2 is YSYEKL. The CDR3 has 14 residues. CDR3 residues: CASSLTQGGTEAFF. In DNA form, the CDR3 reads TGCGCCAGCAGTCTCACACAGGGGGGCACTGAAGCTTTCTTT.

The chain uses TRBV29-1 and TRBJ2-7, with a weak D call TRBD1 (6 bases). This CDR3 spans 13 amino acids. The germline CDR1 and CDR2 sequences are SQVTM and ANQGSEA. V was shortened by 6 bases and J by 2 bases, with 14 bases between the two germline ends. The CDR3 coding sequence is TGCAGCGTCATCGGGACAAAACCCTACGAGCAGTACTTC. Translation: CSVIGTKPYEQYF.

The chain employs TRBV7-6 and TRBJ2-5, with 8 positions matching TRBD2. CDR3 length: 17 amino acids. The trim removed 4 bases at V and 3 bases at J, leaving 13 bases unmatched. The germline gives CDR1 SGHVS, CDR2 FNYEAQ. DNA of the CDR3: TGTGCCAGCAGCTCGCCGGGACTAGGGAGGTCTGAAGAGACCCAGTACTTC. Translating gives CASSSPGLGRSEETQYF.

The chain combines TRBV9 with TRBJ2-1; D unclear. This CDR3 comprises 15 residues. Deletions cut 1 base from V and 0 bases from J, with 8 bases between. The germline gives CDR1 SGDLS, CDR2 YYNGEE. CDR3 in DNA: TGTGCCAGCAGCGTACACAGAAGCTCCTACAATGAGCAGTTCTTC. It encodes CASSVHRSSYNEQFF.

The rearrangement uses TRBV9 and TRBJ1-1; TRBD1 might be the D (5 bases). V was pared by 5 bases and J by 1 base, with 18 bases between. CDR1 and CDR2 from the germline V gene are SGDLS and YYNGEE. CDR3 size: 16 residues. The CDR3 nucleotides are TGTGCCAGCAGTCCCCCGGGGGGGGGTCGGAACACTGAAGCTTTCTTT. It translates to CASSPPGGGRNTEAFF.

This chain joins TRBV7-6 and TRBJ2-2; 14 bases match TRBD2. With 5 bases clipped from V and 2 bases from J, the junction kept 4 bases outside the gene matches. Looked up from germline, CDR1 is SGHVS and CDR2 is FNYEAQ. The CDR3 sequence is 17 residues long. The CDR3 region has the DNA TGTGCCAGCAGCCCTGGACTAGCGGGGGGAAACACCGGGGAGCTGTTTTTT. Its translation is CASSPGLAGGNTGELFF.

The chain is built from TRBV12-5 and TRBJ2-7; D is unresolved. CDR1 is LGHNT and CDR2 is FRNRAP in the germline V gene. Between the trimmed V and J ends, which lost 2 bases and 5 bases, there was a span of 10 bases. The CDR3 consists of 13 residues. The CDR3 here is CASGLPGYDEQYF. The CDR3 nucleotides are TGTGCTAGTGGTTTGCCCGGGTACGACGAGCAGTACTTC.

The genes are TRBV5-1 and TRBJ2-1, with D uncertain. The length of the CDR3 is 14 residues. The ends were cut back, 2 bases at V and 4 bases at J, with 10 bases in the middle. Germline lookup yields CDR1 SGHRS and CDR2 YFSETQ. The CDR3 here is CASSFADLYNEQFF. CDR3 sequence (DNA): TGCGCCAGCAGCTTTGCGGATCTTTACAATGAGCAGTTCTTC.

The V call is TRBV5-1, the J call TRBJ1-4; 8 bases fit TRBD1. This CDR3 is built from 14 residues. The germline V gene has CDR1 SGHRS and CDR2 YFSETQ. The V segment lost 7 bases and the J segment 7 bases; nucleotides outside the gene matches: 9. In DNA, the CDR3 is TGCGCCAGCCGCATCTCAGGGGGCAGTGAAAAACTGTTTTTT. It is translated as CASRISGGSEKLFF.

J is TRBJ1-1 and V is TRBV5-5, with a possible D match to TRBD1 (6 bases). The germline V and J ends were trimmed by 4 bases and 8 bases, with 15 bases remaining between them. CDR1 is SGHKS and CDR2 is YYEKEE in the germline V gene (reference sequence). CDR3 length equals 13 residues. Here the CDR3 reads CASSPAGGGEAFF. Here the CDR3 DNA reads TGTGCCAGCAGCCCGGCGGGGGGCGGCGAAGCTTTCTTT.

The V gene is TRBV6-4, the J gene TRBJ2-1; 9 bases agree with TRBD1. J lost 4 bases, V lost 6 bases, and 7 bases had no gene match. Germline V gene data show CDR1 as MRHNA and CDR2 as SNTAGT. This CDR3 is built from 15 residues. CDR3 amino acids: CASSEGQGTYNEQFF. CDR3 bases: TGTGCCAGCAGCGAGGGACAGGGTACATACAATGAGCAGTTCTTC.

A single count supports this clone. The rearrangement uses TRBV4-1 and TRBJ2-7; possible D gene TRBD2, 5 bases. Germline-derived CDR1 and CDR2 are MGHRA and YSYEKL. CDR3 length: 16 residues. Trimming cost V 1 base and J 7 bases, with 20 bases left between them. CDR3 coding DNA: TGCGCCAGCAGCCAAGTGCCCCCCAGCGAGGGAGTGGAGCAGTACTTC. Residues: CASSQVPPSEGVEQYF.

This chain connects TRBV7-6 to TRBJ2-2, with 10 bases lining up with TRBD2. Germline lookup yields CDR1 SGHVS and CDR2 FNYEAQ. This CDR3 comprises 16 residues. Trimming took 5 bases from V and 7 from J; bases not matched to a gene: 10. The CDR3 DNA reads as TGTGCCAGCAGCCCCGGACGAGCGGGGGGGATCGGGGAGCTGTTTTTT. Amino acids: CASSPGRAGGIGELFF.

The J gene is TRBJ1-2, the V gene TRBV14, with 7 bases fitting TRBD1. J gave up 4 bases and V 4 bases, and 3 bases lay outside the gene matches. Germline V lookup: CDR1 SGHDN, CDR2 FVKESK. This CDR3 region has 13 residues. CDR3: CASSRGQVYGYTF. The CDR3 DNA reads as TGTGCCAGCAGCCGCGGACAGGTCTATGGCTACACCTTC.

V usage is TRBV4-2 and J usage is TRBJ1-3, with TRBD1 matching over 7 bases. Germline CDR1 is LGHNA and CDR2 is YNFKEQ. V trimming: 4 bases; J trimming: 4 bases; junction bases outside the gene matches: 7. The CDR3 has 15 amino acids. The chain's CDR3 is CASSPTTGTGNTIYF. In DNA form, the CDR3 reads TGTGCCAGCAGCCCTACGACAGGGACCGGAAACACCATATATTTT.

The genes are TRBV10-3 and TRBJ1-1; 7 bases map to TRBD1. This CDR3 is 11 amino acids long. Germline-derived CDR1 and CDR2 are ENHRY and SYGVKD. The CDR3 nucleotides are TGTGCTACGAACAGGGGCCCTGAAGCTTTCTTT. It encodes CATNRGPEAFF.

The chain employs TRBV6-5 and TRBJ2-1; possible D gene TRBD2, 5 bases. Germline values: CDR1 MNHEY, CDR2 SVGAGI. CDR3 length: 14 amino acids. V lost 5 bases and J lost 0, with 8 bases in between. CDR3 in DNA: TGTGCCAGCAGTCTAGGGAGCTCCTACAATGAGCAGTTCTTC. Its translation is CASSLGSSYNEQFF.

The chain couples TRBV6-4 to TRBJ2-3, with D tentatively TRBD1 (5 bases). This CDR3 spans 14 amino acids. The V and J ends lost 9 bases and 0 bases respectively, with 13 bases between them. The germline gives CDR1 MRHNA, CDR2 SNTAGT. CDR3 bases: TGTGCCAGTTCCCGACAGAGTAGCACAGATACGCAGTATTTT. Its protein product is CASSRQSSTDTQYF.

This chain uses TRBV2 with TRBJ1-1, with a possible D match to TRBD1 (6 bases). The V gene's germline CDR1 is SNHLY and CDR2 FYNNEI. V shed 6 bases and J shed 7 bases, with 12 bases lying between them. The CDR3 loop spans 12 amino acids. CDR3: CASSGRTVEAFF. In DNA, the CDR3 is TGTGCCAGCAGCGGTCGGACAGTTGAAGCTTTCTTT.

The chain uses TRBV11-2 and TRBJ1-2, with TRBD1 matching 7 bases. The CDR3 has 16 residues. The germline V gene has CDR1 SGHAT and CDR2 FQNNGV. Germline trimming cut 1 base from V and 6 bases from J; bases unmatched to any gene: 11. The CDR3, as DNA: TGTGCCAGCAGCTTAGTCCCCACAGGGGCGGTGGATGGCTACACCTTC. It is translated as CASSLVPTGAVDGYTF. Supplemented by reference TRBV11-2 and TRBJ1-2, the full variable domain reads EAGVAQSPRYKIIEKRQSVAFWCNPISGHATLYWYQQILGQGPKLLIQFQNNGVVDDSQLPKDRFSAERLKGVDSTLKIQPAKLEDSAVYLCASSLVPTGAVDGYTFGSGTRLTVV.

V gene TRBV2 combines with J gene TRBJ1-5; D may be TRBD1 (6 bases). Trimming stripped 1 base from V and 5 bases from J, with 9 bases between. The CDR3 contains 14 residues. CDR1 is SNHLY, CDR2 FYNNEI, per germline. CDR3 loop: CASSEVTGYQPQHF. The CDR3 DNA reads TGTGCCAGCAGTGAAGTAACAGGGTATCAGCCCCAGCATTTT.

This chain links TRBV11-2 with TRBJ2-2, with D perhaps matching TRBD1 (6 bases). CDR3 length equals 13 residues. Deletions cut 3 bases from V and 7 bases from J, with 9 bases between. Germline V gene sequence: CDR1 SGHAT, CDR2 FQNNGV. The DNA of the CDR3 is TGTGCCAGCAGCTTCGCGACAGGCGGGGAGCTGTTTTTT. Translation: CASSFATGGELFF.

The V gene is TRBV13, the J gene TRBJ1-6, with D possibly matching TRBD1 (6 bases). This CDR3 is 22 amino acids long. CDR1 PRHDT and CDR2 FYEKMQ come from the germline V gene (reference sequence). Trimming left V 0 bases short and J 7 bases short, with 31 bases between. The CDR3 loop reads CASSLGPLESLVEQGPNSPLHF. DNA of the CDR3: TGTGCCAGCAGCTTAGGGCCTCTGGAAAGCTTAGTAGAGCAGGGGCCCAATTCACCCCTCCACTTT. The complete variable domain, with remaining parts taken from reference TRBV13 and TRBJ1-6, reads AAGVIQSPRHLIKEKRETATLKCYPIPRHDTVYWYQQGPGQDPQFLISFYEKMQSDKGSIPDRFSAQQFSDYHSELNMSSLELGDSALYFCASSLGPLESLVEQGPNSPLHFGNGTRLTVT.

V and J are TRBV7-9 and TRBJ2-3, with TRBD2 as a possible D gene (6 bases). Germline V gene lookup returns CDR1 SEHNR and CDR2 FQNEAQ (reference sequence). Trimming took off 1 base at V and 14 bases at J, with 10 bases between the two ends. The CDR3 runs to 11 residues. The CDR3 loop reads CASSLEEGGYF. The CDR3 DNA follows: TGTGCCAGCAGCTTAGAGGAGGGCGGGTATTTT.